This record looks at one T cell receptor beta chain sequence and its context. Its antigen is unknown. Per the germline V gene, CDR1 is LNHNV and CDR2 is YYDKDF (reference sequence). The CDR3 has 12 residues. Between the trimmed V and J ends, which lost 0 bases and 5 bases, there was a span of 5 bases. The data stem from a study of CD8+ T cells in alopecia areata. The authors extracted RNA and reverse transcribed it into cDNA as the sequencing template. Using immunoSEQ multiplex PCR, the repertoire was profiled, and TCRdb retains in-frame clones only, with some absent. This table holds 90,000 to 130,000 clones, under 60% found once. Lesional scalp punch biopsies and peripheral blood were collected from alopecia areata patients. Both CD4+ and CD8+ T cells were separated by sorting PBMCs. The study, taken as a whole, reports: It was less clear whether patients shared TCRs than it was in mice, possibly because of HLA. The study found higher clonality in lesional than normal scalp, especially in alopecia totalis/universalis.

V gene TRBV15 combines with J gene TRBJ2-7; D uncertain. The source of this sequence is a human donor with alopecia areata. Sequencing was performed on NKG2D-low CD8+ T cells sorted from blood. The chain's CDR3 is CATSRDLHEQYF. In DNA, the CDR3 is TGTGCCACCAGCAGAGACCTCCACGAGCAGTACTTC.